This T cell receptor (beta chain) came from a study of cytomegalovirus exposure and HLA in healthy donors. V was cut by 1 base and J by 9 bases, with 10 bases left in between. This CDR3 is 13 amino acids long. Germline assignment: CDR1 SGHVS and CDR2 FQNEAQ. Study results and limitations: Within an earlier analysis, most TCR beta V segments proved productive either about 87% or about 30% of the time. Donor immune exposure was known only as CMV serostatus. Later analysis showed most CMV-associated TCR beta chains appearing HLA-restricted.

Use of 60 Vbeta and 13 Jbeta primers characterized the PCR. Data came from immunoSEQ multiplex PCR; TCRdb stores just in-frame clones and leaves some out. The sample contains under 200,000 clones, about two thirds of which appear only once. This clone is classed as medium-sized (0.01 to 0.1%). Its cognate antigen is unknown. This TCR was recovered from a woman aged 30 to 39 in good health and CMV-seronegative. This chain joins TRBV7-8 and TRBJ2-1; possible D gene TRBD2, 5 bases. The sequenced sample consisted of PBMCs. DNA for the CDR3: TGTGCCAGCAGCTTAGGAAGTGCGGGTGAGCAGTTCTTC. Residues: CASSLGSAGEQFF.